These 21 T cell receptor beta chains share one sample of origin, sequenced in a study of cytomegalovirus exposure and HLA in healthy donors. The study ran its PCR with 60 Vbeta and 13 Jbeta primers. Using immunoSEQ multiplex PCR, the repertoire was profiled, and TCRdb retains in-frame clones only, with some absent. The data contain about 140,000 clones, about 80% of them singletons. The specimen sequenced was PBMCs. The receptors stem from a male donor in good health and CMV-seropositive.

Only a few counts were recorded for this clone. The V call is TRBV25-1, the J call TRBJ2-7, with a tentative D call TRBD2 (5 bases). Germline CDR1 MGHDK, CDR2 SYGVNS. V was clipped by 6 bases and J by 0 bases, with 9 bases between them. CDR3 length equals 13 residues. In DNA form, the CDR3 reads TGTGCCAGCAGAGCGGATAGCTCCTACGAGCAGTACTTC. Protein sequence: CASRADSSYEQYF.

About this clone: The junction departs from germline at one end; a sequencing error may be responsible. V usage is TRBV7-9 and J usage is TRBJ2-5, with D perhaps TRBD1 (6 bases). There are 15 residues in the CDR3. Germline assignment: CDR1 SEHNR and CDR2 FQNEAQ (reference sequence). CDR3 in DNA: TGTTCCAGCAGCCCGCTACAGGGTGGGCAAGAGACCCAGTACTTC. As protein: CSSSPLQGGQETQYF.

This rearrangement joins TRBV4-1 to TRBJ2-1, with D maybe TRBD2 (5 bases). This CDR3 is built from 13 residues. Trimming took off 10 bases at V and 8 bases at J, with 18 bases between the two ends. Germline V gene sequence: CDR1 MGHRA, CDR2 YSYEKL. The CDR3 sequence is CATQRKLGDEQFF. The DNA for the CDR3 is TGCGCCACCCAAAGGAAACTAGGAGATGAGCAGTTCTTC.

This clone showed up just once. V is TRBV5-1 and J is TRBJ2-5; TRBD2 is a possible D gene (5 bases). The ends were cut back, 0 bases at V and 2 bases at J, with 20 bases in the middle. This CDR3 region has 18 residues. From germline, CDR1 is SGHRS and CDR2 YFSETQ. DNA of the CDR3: TGCGCCAGCAGCTTGGAGGTTGGGTCGGAGGCCGGGCAAGAGACCCAGTACTTC. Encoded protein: CASSLEVGSEAGQETQYF.

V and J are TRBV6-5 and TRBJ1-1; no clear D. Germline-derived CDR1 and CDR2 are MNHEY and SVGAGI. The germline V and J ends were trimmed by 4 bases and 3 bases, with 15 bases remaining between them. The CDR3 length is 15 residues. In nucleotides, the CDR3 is TGTGCCAGCAGTTCCCGGAATCATCGGGACACTGAAGCTTTCTTT. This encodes CASSSRNHRDTEAFF.

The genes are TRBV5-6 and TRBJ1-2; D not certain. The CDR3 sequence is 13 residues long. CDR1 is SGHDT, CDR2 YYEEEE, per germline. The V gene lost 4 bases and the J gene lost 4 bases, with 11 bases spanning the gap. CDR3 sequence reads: CASSHDNSYGYTF. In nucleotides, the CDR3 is TGTGCCAGCAGCCACGACAACTCCTATGGCTACACCTTC.

The CDR3 sequence: CASSFQPRTSGGPYNEQFF. In DNA form, the CDR3 reads TGTGCCAGCAGCTTCCAACCACGGACTAGCGGGGGGCCATACAATGAGCAGTTCTTC. The V gene is TRBV7-2, the J gene TRBJ2-1; TRBD2 agrees at 14 bases. From germline, CDR1 is SGHTA and CDR2 FQGNSA. The CDR3 extends over 19 amino acids. V lost 3 bases, J lost 4 bases, and 11 bases stayed unmatched.

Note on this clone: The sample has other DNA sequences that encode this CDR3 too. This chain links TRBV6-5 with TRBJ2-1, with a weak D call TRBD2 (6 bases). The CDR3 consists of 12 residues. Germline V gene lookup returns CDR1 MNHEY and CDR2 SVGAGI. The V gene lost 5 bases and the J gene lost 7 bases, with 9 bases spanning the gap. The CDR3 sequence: CASSRGGNEQFF. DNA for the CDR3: TGTGCCAGCAGTAGAGGAGGGAATGAGCAGTTCTTC.

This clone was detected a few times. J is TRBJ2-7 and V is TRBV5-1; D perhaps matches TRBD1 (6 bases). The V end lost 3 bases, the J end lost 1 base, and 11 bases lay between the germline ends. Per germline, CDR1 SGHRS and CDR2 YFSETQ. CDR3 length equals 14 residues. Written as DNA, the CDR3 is TGCGCCAGCAGCTCGGGACAAGAATCCTACGAGCAGTACTTC. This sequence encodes CASSSGQESYEQYF.

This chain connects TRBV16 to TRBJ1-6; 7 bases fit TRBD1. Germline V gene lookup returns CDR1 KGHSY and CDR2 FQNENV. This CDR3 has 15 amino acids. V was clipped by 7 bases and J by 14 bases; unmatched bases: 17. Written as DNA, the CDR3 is TGTGCCAGCACCCGAGGGGGCGCAGATAAATTGGCCCTCCACTTT. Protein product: CASTRGGADKLALHF.

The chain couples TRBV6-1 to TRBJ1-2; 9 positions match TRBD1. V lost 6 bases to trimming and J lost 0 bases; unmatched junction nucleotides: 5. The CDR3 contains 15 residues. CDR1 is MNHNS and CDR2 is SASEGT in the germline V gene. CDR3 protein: CASRGQGRSNYGYTF. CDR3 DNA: TGTGCCAGCAGGGGACAGGGCCGTTCTAACTATGGCTACACCTTC.

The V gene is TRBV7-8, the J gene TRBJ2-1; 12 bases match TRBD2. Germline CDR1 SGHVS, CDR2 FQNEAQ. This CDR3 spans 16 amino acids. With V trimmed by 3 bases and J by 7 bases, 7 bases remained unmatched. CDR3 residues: CASSFRPGLAGNEQFF. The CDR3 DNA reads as TGTGCCAGCAGCTTTCGACCCGGACTAGCGGGAAATGAGCAGTTCTTC.

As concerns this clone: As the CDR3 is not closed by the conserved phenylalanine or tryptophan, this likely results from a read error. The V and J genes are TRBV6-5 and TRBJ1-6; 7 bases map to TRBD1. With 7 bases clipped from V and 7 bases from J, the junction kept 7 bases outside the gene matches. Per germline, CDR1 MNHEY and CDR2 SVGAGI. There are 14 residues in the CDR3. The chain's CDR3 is CASKGAGGNSPLHL. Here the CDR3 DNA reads TGTGCCAGCAAAGGCGCAGGGGGGAATTCACCCCTCCACTTG.

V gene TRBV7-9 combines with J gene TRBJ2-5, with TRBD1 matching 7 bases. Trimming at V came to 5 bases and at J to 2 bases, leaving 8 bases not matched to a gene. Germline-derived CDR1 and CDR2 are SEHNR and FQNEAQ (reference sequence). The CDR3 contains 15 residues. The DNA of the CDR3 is TGTGCCAGCAGCCCCGTCTGGACAGGTCAAGAGACCCAGTACTTC. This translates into CASSPVWTGQETQYF.

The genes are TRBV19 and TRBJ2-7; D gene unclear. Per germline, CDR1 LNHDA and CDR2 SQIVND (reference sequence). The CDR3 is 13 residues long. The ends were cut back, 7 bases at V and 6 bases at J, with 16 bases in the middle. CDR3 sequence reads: CASTPLPTCEQYF. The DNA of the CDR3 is TGTGCCAGTACCCCTCTCCCCACTTGCGAGCAGTACTTC.

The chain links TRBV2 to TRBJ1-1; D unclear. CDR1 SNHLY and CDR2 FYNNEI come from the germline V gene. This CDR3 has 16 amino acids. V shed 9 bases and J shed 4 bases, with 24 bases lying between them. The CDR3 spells CASDRYGLRVGTEAFF. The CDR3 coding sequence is TGTGCCAGTGATAGATACGGGTTGAGGGTGGGCACTGAAGCTTTCTTT.

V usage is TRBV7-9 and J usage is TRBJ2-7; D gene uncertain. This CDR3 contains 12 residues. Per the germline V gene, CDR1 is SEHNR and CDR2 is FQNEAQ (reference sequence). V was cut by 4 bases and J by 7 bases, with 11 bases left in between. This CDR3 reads CASSSLDLEQYF. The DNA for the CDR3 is TGTGCCAGCAGCTCCCTCGACTTGGAGCAGTACTTC.

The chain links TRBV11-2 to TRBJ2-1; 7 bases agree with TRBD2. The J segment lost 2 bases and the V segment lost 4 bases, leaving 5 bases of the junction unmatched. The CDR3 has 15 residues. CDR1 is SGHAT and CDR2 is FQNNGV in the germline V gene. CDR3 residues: CASSSGLVTYNEQFF. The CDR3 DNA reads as TGTGCCAGCAGCTCAGGACTAGTTACCTACAATGAGCAGTTCTTC.

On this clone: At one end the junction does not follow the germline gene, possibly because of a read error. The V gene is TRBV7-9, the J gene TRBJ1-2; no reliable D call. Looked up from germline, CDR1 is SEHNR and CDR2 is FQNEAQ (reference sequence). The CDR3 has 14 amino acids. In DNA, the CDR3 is TGTTCCAGCAGCTTACAAGCGACTAACTATGGCTACACCTTC. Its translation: CSSSLQATNYGYTF.

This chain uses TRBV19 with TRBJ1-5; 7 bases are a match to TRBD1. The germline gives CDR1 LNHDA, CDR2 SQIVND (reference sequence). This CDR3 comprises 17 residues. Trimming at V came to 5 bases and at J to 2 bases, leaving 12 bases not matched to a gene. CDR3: CASSFLPGGYGNQPQHF. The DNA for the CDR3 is TGTGCCAGTAGTTTCCTACCAGGGGGTTATGGCAATCAGCCCCAGCATTTT.

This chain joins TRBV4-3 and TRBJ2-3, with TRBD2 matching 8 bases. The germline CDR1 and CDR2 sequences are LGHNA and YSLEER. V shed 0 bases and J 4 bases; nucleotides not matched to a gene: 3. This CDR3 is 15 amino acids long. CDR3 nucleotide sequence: TGCGCCAGCAGCCAAGACCGGACTAGCTCAGATACGCAGTATTTT. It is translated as CASSQDRTSSDTQYF.